One sample yielded the 30 T cell receptor beta chains listed below, sequenced in a study of blood T cell repertoires in COVID-19. Sequenced by immunoSEQ multiplex PCR; TCRdb stores in-frame clones only, minus some. The sample has about 370,000 clones, 80% to 90% seen once. Sample: PBMCs or T cells enriched from blood (not recorded which). The origin of the receptors is a man younger than 35 who had recovered from COVID-19.

The chain carries TRBV4-1 and TRBJ1-1; tentatively, D is TRBD1 (6 bases). From germline, CDR1 is MGHRA and CDR2 YSYEKL. Trimming took 4 bases from V and 5 from J, leaving 14 bases between them. The CDR3 runs to 14 residues. CDR3 coding DNA: TGCGCCAGCAGCCGCACAGGGAAAGGGACTGAAGCTTTCTTT. Amino acids: CASSRTGKGTEAFF.

CDR3 sequence (DNA): TGTGCCAGCAGTTATTCTATTCAAGACTTCTACAATACGCAGTATTTT. Its protein product is CASSYSIQDFYNTQYF. The chain uses TRBV6-5 and TRBJ2-3; unclear D gene. V lost 3 bases, J lost 7 bases, and 20 bases lay in between. This CDR3 spans 16 amino acids. Per germline, CDR1 MNHEY and CDR2 SVGAGI.

This CDR3 reads CASRPGDYEQYF. CDR3 DNA sequence: TGTGCCAGCAGGCCGGGAGACTACGAGCAGTACTTC. The rearrangement uses TRBV6-5 and TRBJ2-7; the D gene is possibly TRBD2 (6 bases). Trimming left V 6 bases short and J 3 bases short, with 9 bases between. Germline loops: CDR1 MNHEY, CDR2 SVGAGI. The length of the CDR3 is 12 residues.

This clone turned up a few times. The chain employs TRBV9 and TRBJ2-2; D is undetermined. Germline V CDR1 and CDR2: SGDLS, YYNGEE. The CDR3 sequence is 15 residues long. The V end was cut by 0 bases, the J end by 7 bases, with 13 bases between. The CDR3, as DNA: TGTGCCAGCAGCGTAGAACGGGTTCTCCGCGGGGAGCTGTTTTTT. Amino acids: CASSVERVLRGELFF.

This chain joins TRBV5-5 and TRBJ2-1; possibly TRBD2 for D (5 bases). Germline loops: CDR1 SGHKS, CDR2 YYEKEE (reference sequence). V was trimmed by 3 bases and J by 0 bases, leaving 16 bases between them. The CDR3 loop spans 17 amino acids. The DNA for the CDR3 is TGTGCCAGCAGCTGGGCCCCTAGCAAGAGCTCCTACAATGAGCAGTTCTTC. The encoded protein is CASSWAPSKSSYNEQFF.

The rearrangement links TRBV2 to TRBJ1-5; 7 bases fit TRBD1. Germline CDR1 reads SNHLY; CDR2 reads FYNNEI. This CDR3 is built from 14 residues. V shed 3 bases and J 5 bases; nucleotides not matched to a gene: 4. This CDR3 is CASSDRGMYQPQHF. Written as DNA, the CDR3 is TGTGCCAGCAGTGACAGGGGGATGTATCAGCCCCAGCATTTT.

V is TRBV18 and J is TRBJ1-5; 7 bases fit TRBD1. CDR3 length: 15 amino acids. In germline, CDR1 is KGHSH, CDR2 LQKENI. Trimming took 4 bases from V and 2 from J; bases not matched to a gene: 5. CDR3 DNA: TGTGCCAGCTCACTGGGCAGGGGGGGCAATCAGCCCCAGCATTTT. This codes for CASSLGRGGNQPQHF. Using reference TRBV18 and TRBJ1-5 for the parts outside the CDR3, the full variable domain is NAGVMQNPRHLVRRRGQEARLRCSPMKGHSHVYWYRQLPEEGLKFMVYLQKENIIDESGMPKERFSAEFPKEGPSILRIQQVVRGDSAAYFCASSLGRGGNQPQHFGDGTRLSIL.

This clone was seen just once. Here the CDR3 reads CASSGQTVFYEQYF. As DNA, the CDR3 is TGTGCCAGCAGTGGACAGACAGTTTTCTACGAGCAGTACTTC. The chain employs TRBV28 and TRBJ2-7, with D possibly TRBD1 on 6 matching bases. V was clipped by 5 bases and J by 3 bases, with 14 bases between them. This CDR3 spans 14 amino acids. CDR1 is MDHEN and CDR2 is SYDVKM in the germline V gene. Together with reference TRBV28 and TRBJ2-7, the CDR3 gives the full variable domain: DVKVTQSSRYLVKRTGEKVFLECVQDMDHENMFWYRQDPGLGLRLIYFSYDVKMKEKGDIPEGYSVSREKKERFSLILESASTNQTSMYLCASSGQTVFYEQYFGPGTRLTVT.

The chain couples TRBV7-2 to TRBJ1-3, with TRBD1 identical over 11 bases. The CDR3 length is 13 residues. The V gene's germline CDR1 is SGHTA and CDR2 FQGNSA. The V segment lost 2 bases and the J segment 16 bases; nucleotides outside the gene matches: 7. For the CDR3, the DNA is TGTGCCAGCAGCTTAACCGGACAGGGGGCCCTCTATTTT. This translates into CASSLTGQGALYF.

The count of this clone is one. The gene calls are TRBV20-1 and TRBJ2-1; D unresolved. V lost 3 bases to trimming and J lost 5 bases, with 8 bases between them. This CDR3 spans 12 amino acids. The germline V gene has CDR1 DFQATT and CDR2 SNEGSKA (reference sequence). CDR3 sequence: CSASIQNNEQFF. The DNA for the CDR3 is TGCAGTGCTAGTATACAGAACAATGAGCAGTTCTTC.

The chain employs TRBV28 and TRBJ1-4; no clear D gene. The CDR3 extends over 12 amino acids. Per germline, CDR1 MDHEN and CDR2 SYDVKM. Deletions cut 3 bases from V and 5 bases from J, with 4 bases between. This chain's CDR3 is CASSFQNEKLFF. CDR3 in DNA: TGTGCCAGCAGTTTTCAAAATGAAAAACTGTTTTTT.

The CDR3 loop is CASSYSGFLNTEAFF. DNA of the CDR3: TGTGCCAGCAGTTACTCTGGCTTCTTGAACACTGAAGCTTTCTTT. The chain uses TRBV6-5 and TRBJ1-1; D remains ambiguous. CDR1 and CDR2 (germline): MNHEY, SVGAGI. The length of the CDR3 is 15 residues. Trimming stripped 0 bases from V and 0 bases from J, with 8 bases between.

The genes are TRBV15 and TRBJ2-7; 9 positions agree with TRBD2. CDR1 LNHNV and CDR2 YYDKDF come from the germline V gene (reference sequence). The CDR3 is 17 amino acids. V was clipped by 0 bases and J by 4 bases; unmatched bases: 10. CDR3 residues: CATSRDRAGTSRYEQYF. CDR3 in DNA: TGTGCCACCAGCAGAGATAGGGCCGGGACTAGCAGGTACGAGCAGTACTTC.

The gene calls are TRBV27 and TRBJ1-2; no clear D. The CDR3 covers 13 residues. Germline V gene sequence: CDR1 MNHEY, CDR2 SMNVEV (reference sequence). The V gene lost 4 bases and the J gene lost 8 bases, with 14 bases spanning the gap. The CDR3 protein is CASSSNTGRGYTF. The CDR3 nucleotides are TGTGCCAGCAGTTCAAACACGGGTCGCGGCTACACCTTC.

The V gene is TRBV4-2, the J gene TRBJ1-5; 8 nucleotides match TRBD1. The CDR3 sequence is 18 residues long. Germline V lookup: CDR1 LGHNA, CDR2 YNFKEQ. V shed 5 bases and J 0 bases; nucleotides not matched to a gene: 12. CDR3 in amino acids: CASSFRQGMAYSNQPQHF. The CDR3 DNA is TGTGCCAGCAGCTTCAGACAGGGGATGGCTTATAGCAATCAGCCCCAGCATTTT.

The chain employs TRBV30 and TRBJ2-4; D unresolved. Per germline, CDR1 GTSNPN and CDR2 SVGIG (reference sequence). The CDR3 consists of 13 residues. The germline V and J ends were trimmed by 2 bases and 5 bases, with 10 bases remaining between them. CDR3 loop: CAWSPLPQNIQYF. CDR3 DNA sequence: TGTGCCTGGAGTCCCCTACCTCAAAACATTCAGTACTTC.

This chain joins TRBV11-3 and TRBJ2-2, with D perhaps TRBD1 (5 bases). Trimming cost V 3 bases and J 8 bases, with 13 bases left between them. The CDR3 runs to 14 residues. Germline CDR1 and CDR2: SGHNT and YENEEA. CDR3 DNA sequence: TGTGCCAGCAGCTTCGGGCAGGGAAGAGGGGAGCTGTTTTTT. It codes for CASSFGQGRGELFF.

The chain couples TRBV20-1 to TRBJ2-7, with TRBD2 as a possible D gene (5 bases). CDR1 and CDR2 from the germline V gene are DFQATT and SNEGSKA (reference sequence). Trimming pared 3 bases from V and 3 bases from J, leaving 12 bases between. The CDR3 covers 13 residues. CDR3 region: CSASSPGYYEQYF. As DNA, the CDR3 is TGCAGTGCTAGTTCTCCGGGGTACTACGAGCAGTACTTC.

The chain couples TRBV5-4 to TRBJ1-1; D not resolved. The CDR3 loop spans 14 amino acids. Deletions cut 4 bases from V and 1 base from J, with 11 bases between. Looked up from germline, CDR1 is SGHNT and CDR2 is YYREEE (reference sequence). CDR3 nucleotide sequence: TGTGCCAGCAGCCCCACGGGAGGGAACACTGAAGCTTTCTTT. Protein sequence: CASSPTGGNTEAFF.

The chain links TRBV9 to TRBJ1-3; possible D gene TRBD1, 6 bases. The germline gives CDR1 SGDLS, CDR2 YYNGEE. Trimming left V 3 bases short and J 3 bases short, with 10 bases between. The length of the CDR3 is 14 residues. This chain's CDR3 is CASSARGSGNTIYF. The CDR3 DNA reads as TGTGCCAGCAGCGCCAGGGGCAGTGGAAACACCATATATTTT.

The chain recombines TRBV2 with TRBJ2-1; TRBD1 matches at 9 bases. Germline V gene sequence: CDR1 SNHLY, CDR2 FYNNEI. This CDR3 has 15 amino acids. Unmatched junction bases numbered 10, after V lost 7 bases and J lost 6 bases. CDR3 residues: CASKAPGDRVNEQFF. DNA of the CDR3: TGTGCCAGCAAGGCCCCCGGGGACAGGGTCAATGAGCAGTTCTTC. The entire variable domain, with the rest obtained from reference TRBV2 and TRBJ2-1, is as follows: EPEVTQTPSHQVTQMGQEVILRCVPISNHLYFYWYRQILGQKVEFLVSFYNNEISEKSEIFDDQFSVERPDGSNFTLKIRSTKLEDSAMYFCASKAPGDRVNEQFFGPGTRLTVL.

The rearrangement uses TRBV15 and TRBJ1-5; TRBD1 aligns across 7 bases. The CDR3 runs to 16 residues. CDR1 is LNHNV, CDR2 YYDKDF, per germline (reference sequence). Trimming took 8 bases from V and 2 from J; bases not matched to a gene: 12. CDR3 region: CATPRQGRNGNQPQHF. In DNA form, the CDR3 reads TGTGCCACCCCGCGACAGGGAAGGAATGGCAATCAGCCCCAGCATTTT. Supplemented by reference TRBV15 and TRBJ1-5, the full variable domain reads DAMVIQNPRYQVTQFGKPVTLSCSQTLNHNVMYWYQQKSSQAPKLLFHYYDKDFNNEADTPDNFQSRRPNTSFCFLDIRSPGLGDTAMYLCATPRQGRNGNQPQHFGDGTRLSIL.

The genes are TRBV29-1 and TRBJ2-1; no reliable D call. Germline lookup yields CDR1 SQVTM and CDR2 ANQGSEA. The germline V and J ends were trimmed by 3 bases and 5 bases, with 8 bases remaining between them. The length of the CDR3 is 12 residues. The DNA for the CDR3 is TGCAGCGTTGATACTCTTCACAATGAGCAGTTCTTC. Its protein is CSVDTLHNEQFF.

The chain is built from TRBV3-1 (or the pseudogene TRBV3-2) and TRBJ2-1; 9 bases fit TRBD2. This CDR3 is built from 14 residues. CDR1 and CDR2 (germline): LGHDT, YNNKEL (reference sequence). V lost 3 bases, J lost 9 bases, and 6 bases stayed unmatched. The CDR3 region is CASSHSAGGFEQFF. The CDR3 nucleotides read TGTGCCAGCAGCCATTCAGCGGGAGGCTTTGAGCAGTTCTTC.

The chain carries TRBV18 and TRBJ2-1, with D perhaps matching TRBD2 (5 bases). This CDR3 has 16 residues. Germline-derived CDR1 and CDR2 are KGHSH and LQKENI. Trimming removed 4 bases from V and 4 bases from J, with 17 bases in between. In DNA form, the CDR3 reads TGTGCCAGCTCACAAACTTTGTCGGGAAGTTACAATGAGCAGTTCTTC. Its protein is CASSQTLSGSYNEQFF.

The chain links TRBV7-9 to TRBJ1-1, with 10 nucleotides matching TRBD1. This CDR3 region has 13 residues. V trimming: 4 bases; J trimming: 11 bases; junction bases outside the gene matches: 7. CDR1 and CDR2 (germline): SEHNR, FQNEAQ (reference sequence). CDR3 sequence reads: CASSYPDRGAAFF. CDR3 bases: TGTGCCAGCAGCTACCCGGACAGGGGGGCGGCTTTCTTT.

V and J are TRBV19 and TRBJ1-2; D unresolved. CDR3 length: 12 residues. In germline, CDR1 is LNHDA, CDR2 SQIVND (reference sequence). Trimming pared 3 bases from V and 4 bases from J, leaving 6 bases between. CDR3 DNA: TGTGCCAGTAGTATGGAGGCCTATGGCTACACCTTC. Amino acid sequence: CASSMEAYGYTF. Combining the CDR3 with reference TRBV19 and TRBJ1-2 gives the whole variable domain DGGITQSPKYLFRKEGQNVTLSCEQNLNHDAMYWYRQDPGQGLRLIYYSQIVNDFQKGDIAEGYSVSREKKESFPLTVTSAQKNPTAFYLCASSMEAYGYTFGSGTRLTVV.

The chain recombines TRBV29-1 with TRBJ2-5; 8 positions agree with TRBD2. CDR1 is SQVTM, CDR2 ANQGSEA, per germline. V trimming: 5 bases; J trimming: 4 bases; junction bases outside the gene matches: 9. This CDR3 comprises 14 residues. The CDR3 reads CSVLFGGVGETQYF. The CDR3 region has the DNA TGCAGCGTTCTCTTCGGGGGGGTAGGAGAGACCCAGTACTTC.

V gene TRBV28 combines with J gene TRBJ2-1; a possible D gene is TRBD1 (5 bases). Germline-derived CDR1 and CDR2 are MDHEN and SYDVKM. The CDR3 is 16 amino acids. Trimming shortened V by 4 bases and J by 1 base, and 14 bases separated the two germline ends. The CDR3 DNA reads as TGTGCCAGCAGTTCCCCCGTCGCAGGGTCCTACAATGAGCAGTTCTTC. Its translation is CASSSPVAGSYNEQFF.

This clone was seen a handful of times. Here the CDR3 DNA reads TGTGCCACCAGTGATCGACAGGGCGGGCAGGGCTACACCTTC. It codes for CATSDRQGGQGYTF. V is TRBV24-1 and J is TRBJ1-2; 7 nucleotides line up with TRBD1. Germline V gene lookup returns CDR1 KGHDR and CDR2 SFDVKD. This CDR3 contains 14 residues. V shed 3 bases and J 8 bases; nucleotides not matched to a gene: 8.